This entry features one T cell receptor (beta chain) sequence. Its matching antigen is unknown. V was shortened by 6 bases and J by 2 bases, with 10 bases between the two germline ends. The CDR3 contains 13 residues. Germline V gene data show CDR1 as SEHNR and CDR2 as FQNEAQ (reference sequence). The sample comes from a study of beta chain features in type 1 diabetes. Reverse transcription of all isolated RNA meant that expressed TCRB transcripts were sequenced. The protocol was immunoSEQ multiplex PCR, while the TCRdb copy is restricted to in-frame clones and leaves out a portion. The sample carries around 180,000 clones, approximately 8% recorded once. Broader study findings: Type 1 diabetes patients showed fewer insertions and more deletions at VDJ junctions. A cDNA-based sequencing approach could over-represent cells with high TCR expression. All four CD4+ subsets of Type 1 diabetes patients contained TCRB CDR3s that were moderately but significantly shorter. TCRB repertoires of naive, central memory and Treg cells appeared more similar among patients than among healthy donors.

Markers CD45RO/CCR7/CD25/CD127/CD95/CD27 served to sort CD4+ naive, central memory, regulatory and stem cell-like memory cells. This TCR came from a man aged 18 to 30 with type 1 diabetes. V usage is TRBV7-9 and J usage is TRBJ1-2; D is possibly TRBD1 (6 bases). Material: central memory CD4+ T cells from blood. The DNA of the CDR3 is TGTGCCAGCAGTTTCGGACAGAACTATGGCTACACCTTC. Protein: CASSFGQNYGYTF.